Sequencing of this T cell receptor beta chain was carried out in a study of graft-versus-host responses after intestinal transplantation. Assay used: immunoSEQ multiplex PCR; TCRdb lists only in-frame clones, some missing. The table includes over 55,000 clones, 80% to 95% detected once. CDR1 is SGHVS and CDR2 is FQNEAQ in the germline V gene. The CDR3 is 18 amino acids. Trimming removed 3 bases at V and 1 base at J, with 21 bases between. This clone was observed once. Its antigen is currently unknown. This material consisted of unstimulated CD8+ T cells sorted from spleen or lymph node cells, taken before intestinal transplant. The receptor was isolated from a human donor who received an intestinal transplant. V usage is TRBV7-8 and J usage is TRBJ1-2; D unresolved. The DNA for the CDR3 is TGTGCCAGCAGCTTCACCGAAACGGTACAGAATCATAACTATGGCTACACCTTC. It translates to CASSFTETVQNHNYGYTF.